The sequence of this T cell receptor beta chain was determined in a study of blood T cell repertoires in COVID-19. Study at large: The cDNA or gDNA used as material had been derived from T cells, B-cell-depleted T cells, or PBMCs.

The V segment lost 5 bases and the J segment 2 bases; nucleotides outside the gene matches: 4. The CDR3 covers 14 residues. Germline V gene sequence: CDR1 SGHAT, CDR2 FQNNGV. The assay was immunoSEQ multiplex PCR, and TCRdb's table has in-frame clones only and misses some. Of tens of thousands of clones detected, around 87% appear once; the ten largest clones hold roughly 1.1%. The rearrangement uses TRBV11-2 and TRBJ1-1; 8 bases agree with TRBD1. The sequencing input was peripheral blood. This sequence was found in a human donor in a cohort sampled during active COVID-19. In nucleotides, the CDR3 is TGTGCCAGCAGCCCGGACAGGGACAACACTGAAGCTTTCTTT. This codes for CASSPDRDNTEAFF.